This is a list of T cell receptor beta chains from one sample in a study of blood T cell repertoires in COVID-19. Profiled with immunoSEQ multiplex PCR; TCRdb holds only in-frame clones, not every one. Altogether about 380,000 clones are present, approximately 81% being singletons, with the ten largest covering 3.5% to 4%. The sequenced sample consisted of peripheral blood. These receptors originate from a woman between 18 and 29 years old with acute or convalescent COVID-19. CDR3s include the opening cysteine and the closing phenylalanine or tryptophan. The D gene is left open where the match is weak. The size of a clone is reported for some rows only, either as once, few or many, or as a class for expanded clones.

cdr3_aa cdr3_nt j_call clone_size d_call v_call
CASSLGGAQYEQYF TGTGCCAGCAGCCTCGGTGGGGCGCAGTACGAGCAGTACTTC TRBJ2-7 once NA TRBV7-3
CASSQEGTGGTEAFF TGCGCCAGCAGCCAAGAAGGGACAGGGGGCACTGAAGCTTTCTTT TRBJ1-1 NA TRBD1 TRBV4-1
CASSFLPGTQDTQYF TGTGCCAGCAGTTTCCTGCCCGGGACTCAAGATACGCAGTATTTT TRBJ2-3 NA NA TRBV27
CASSKGQGLNTGELFF TGTGCCAGCAGTAAGGGACAGGGATTGAACACCGGGGAGCTGTTTTTT TRBJ2-2 once TRBD1 TRBV27
CASSSPREGGYTF TGTGCCAGCAGTTCCCCCCGTGAGGGCGGCTACACCTTC TRBJ1-2 few NA TRBV12-3/TRBV12-4
CASSLLDSGYTF TGCGCCAGCAGCTTGCTGGACAGTGGCTACACCTTC TRBJ1-2 NA NA TRBV5-1
CASSLSWTLSNQPQHF TGTGCCAGCAGTTTATCCTGGACACTTAGCAATCAGCCCCAGCATTTT TRBJ1-5 NA NA TRBV27
CASSLGDRVRETQYF TGTGCCAGCAGCTTAGGCGACAGGGTCCGAGAGACCCAGTACTTC TRBJ2-5 NA TRBD1 TRBV13
CATSRGRQGDYGYTF TGTGCCACCAGCAGGGGCCGACAGGGAGATTATGGCTACACCTTC TRBJ1-2 NA TRBD1 TRBV15
CASSGNSFSTDTQYF TGTGCCAGTAGTGGCAACAGCTTTAGCACAGATACGCAGTATTTT TRBJ2-3 few NA TRBV19
CASSARGRDEKLFF TGTGCCAGCAGCGCCAGGGGGCGGGATGAAAAACTGTTTTTT TRBJ1-4 NA TRBD1 TRBV7-2
CAISEAGVNTEAFF TGTGCCATCAGTGAGGCGGGGGTTAACACTGAAGCTTTCTTT TRBJ1-1 NA NA TRBV10-3
CSVADSSIGAFF TGCAGCGTCGCGGACAGTTCCATCGGAGCTTTCTTT TRBJ1-1 NA NA TRBV29-1
CASSDRRHFGGELFF TGTGCCAGCAGCGATCGTAGACATTTCGGCGGGGAGCTGTTTTTT TRBJ2-2 NA NA TRBV9
CASSLLSGGVDTQYF TGTGCCAGCAGCCTCCTGAGCGGGGGGGTAGATACGCAGTATTTT TRBJ2-3 NA TRBD2 TRBV5-5
CASSWGQGPGQFF TGTGCCAGCAGCTGGGGACAGGGACCCGGGCAGTTCTTC TRBJ2-1 NA TRBD1 TRBV5-6
CASRHPGNTIYF TGTGCCAGTAGACATCCTGGAAACACCATATATTTT TRBJ1-3 NA NA TRBV19
CASSPQGKGYGYTF TGTGCCAGCAGTCCACAGGGGAAGGGCTATGGCTACACCTTC TRBJ1-2 once TRBD1 TRBV28
CASSLFGGTGELFF TGTGCCAGCAGTTTATTCGGGGGGACCGGGGAGCTGTTTTTT TRBJ2-2 NA TRBD2 TRBV27
CASSLTSGVGDEQFF TGTGCCAGCAGCCTAACTAGCGGGGTTGGCGATGAGCAGTTCTTC TRBJ2-1 NA TRBD2 TRBV11-2
CASSIQSNYGYTF TGTGCCAGTAGTATACAATCTAACTATGGCTACACCTTC TRBJ1-2 NA NA TRBV19
CASSPQLNTEAFF TGTGCCAGCAGCCCCCAGTTGAACACTGAAGCTTTCTTT TRBJ1-1 few NA TRBV11-1
CASSRPGQVYNEQFF TGTGCCAGCAGCCGACCGGGACAGGTGTACAATGAGCAGTTCTTC TRBJ2-1 NA TRBD1 TRBV3-1/TRBV3-2
CSASKAGEGTDTQYF TGCAGTGCTAGTAAGGCGGGAGAGGGCACAGATACGCAGTATTTT TRBJ2-3 NA TRBD2 TRBV20-1
CASSEVGLKQETQYF TGTGCCAGCAGTGAAGTGGGGCTAAAGCAAGAGACCCAGTACTTC TRBJ2-5 NA NA TRBV2
CASSPPYSGTEAFF TGTGCCAGCAGTCCGCCCTATTCGGGCACTGAAGCTTTCTTT TRBJ1-1 NA NA TRBV6-9
CASSILGQNTGELFF TGTGCCAGCAGTATCCTAGGACAGAATACCGGGGAGCTGTTTTTT TRBJ2-2 NA NA TRBV27
CTSSLFTRVDTQYF TGCACCAGCAGCCTTTTTACCCGCGTCGATACGCAGTATTTT TRBJ2-3 NA NA TRBV1
CASHRELSSGNTIYF TGTGCCAGCCACAGGGAACTGAGCTCTGGAAACACCATATATTTT TRBJ1-3 NA NA TRBV28
CASSPWTGEGSGELFF TGTGCCAGCAGCCCGTGGACAGGGGAGGGGTCCGGGGAGCTGTTTTTT TRBJ2-2 once TRBD1 TRBV14
CASSETSGPYEQYF TGTGCCAGCAGTGAGACTAGCGGCCCCTACGAGCAGTACTTC TRBJ2-7 NA TRBD2 TRBV2
CATSDGAEKLFF TGTGCCACCAGTGATGGGGCTGAAAAACTGTTTTTT TRBJ1-4 NA NA TRBV24-1
CASSLSGKDYEQYF TGTGCCAGCAGCCTAAGCGGGAAGGACTACGAGCAGTACTTC TRBJ2-7 once TRBD2 TRBV7-2
CASSFISGGTGLGNQPQHF TGTGCCAGCAGTTTCATCTCCGGGGGGACAGGGTTGGGCAATCAGCCCCAGCATTTT TRBJ1-5 NA TRBD1 TRBV28
CASRVADSNQPQHF TGCGCCAGCAGGGTCGCGGATAGCAATCAGCCCCAGCATTTT TRBJ1-5 few NA TRBV10-2
CASSQAEAEQETQYF TGCGCCAGCAGCCAAGCGGAAGCGGAGCAAGAGACCCAGTACTTC TRBJ2-5 NA NA TRBV4-1
CASSAHPQEKLFF TGTGCCAGCAGCGCTCACCCTCAGGAAAAACTGTTTTTT TRBJ1-4 NA NA TRBV9
CASRLTGGGQPQHF TGTGCCAGCAGGTTAACAGGGGGCGGTCAGCCCCAGCATTTT TRBJ1-5 NA TRBD1 TRBV2
CATSRVETDKATQYF TGTGCCACCAGCAGAGTCGAGACGGACAAGGCGACCCAGTACTTC TRBJ2-5 NA NA TRBV15
CASSPGAGGTIRGNTIYF TGTGCCAGCAGCCCCGGCGCTGGAGGGACCATACGTGGAAACACCATATATTTT TRBJ1-3 NA NA TRBV5-5
CASSHLTGGIEKLFF TGTGCCAGCAGCCATTTGACAGGGGGTATCGAAAAACTGTTTTTT TRBJ1-4 NA TRBD1 TRBV27
CASSRASGRAYEQYF TGTGCCAGTAGTAGGGCTAGCGGGAGAGCCTACGAGCAGTACTTC TRBJ2-7 few TRBD2 TRBV19
CASSLLADSTDTQYF TGCGCCAGCAGCCTACTAGCGGATAGCACAGATACGCAGTATTTT TRBJ2-3 NA TRBD2 TRBV5-1
CASREGQDSYNEQFF TGCGCCAGCAGGGAGGGACAGGACTCCTACAATGAGCAGTTCTTC TRBJ2-1 few TRBD1 TRBV5-1
CATSSATGLYEQYF TGTGCCACCAGCAGTGCGACGGGACTCTACGAGCAGTACTTC TRBJ2-7 NA NA TRBV15
CASSVASGSAGELFF TGTGCCAGCAGCGTAGCTAGCGGGAGTGCCGGGGAGCTGTTTTTT TRBJ2-2 NA TRBD2 TRBV9
CASTDRGTTAEAFF TGTGCCAGCACGGACAGGGGAACGACGGCTGAAGCTTTCTTT TRBJ1-1 NA TRBD1 TRBV2
CASSFRGHTGELFF TGTGCCAGCAGTTTCAGGGGGCATACCGGGGAGCTGTTTTTT TRBJ2-2 NA TRBD1 TRBV2
CASSRRQGEEGETQYF TGTGCCAGCAGTCGTCGACAGGGAGAAGAGGGAGAGACCCAGTACTTC TRBJ2-5 NA TRBD1 TRBV13
CASSSRLAGGKSGANVLTF TGTGCCAGCAGTTCACGACTAGCGGGGGGGAAATCTGGGGCCAACGTCCTGACTTTC TRBJ2-6 NA TRBD2 TRBV27
CASSPLGSAISVNEQFF TGTGCCAGCAGCCCCCTTGGTAGCGCGATTTCAGTCAATGAGCAGTTCTTC TRBJ2-1 NA NA TRBV9
CASSQGPSGNTIYF TGCGCCAGCAGCCAAGGGCCCTCTGGAAACACCATATATTTT TRBJ1-3 few NA TRBV4-1
CASSLTGRLNQPQHF TGTGCCAGCAGTTTGACAGGTCGCTTGAATCAGCCCCAGCATTTT TRBJ1-5 NA NA TRBV28
CASSLLASGGAGTDTQYF TGTGCCAGCAGCTTACTGGCTAGCGGGGGGGCCGGCACAGATACGCAGTATTTT TRBJ2-3 NA TRBD2 TRBV7-3